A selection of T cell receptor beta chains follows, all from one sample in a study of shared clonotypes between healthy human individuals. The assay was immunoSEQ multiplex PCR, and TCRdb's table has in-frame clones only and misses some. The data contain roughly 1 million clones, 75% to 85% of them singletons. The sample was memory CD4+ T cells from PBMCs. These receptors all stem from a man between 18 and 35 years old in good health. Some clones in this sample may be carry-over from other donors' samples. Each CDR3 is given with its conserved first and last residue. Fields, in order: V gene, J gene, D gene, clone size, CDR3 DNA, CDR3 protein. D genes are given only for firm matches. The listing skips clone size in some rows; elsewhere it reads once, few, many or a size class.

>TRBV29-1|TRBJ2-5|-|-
TGCAGCGTTGAGCCCGGCGGGGAGACCCAGTACTTC
CSVEPGGETQYF
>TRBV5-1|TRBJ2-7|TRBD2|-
TGCGCCAGCAGCCCACTAGCGGGAGGGAACCTGGACGAGCAGTACTTC
CASSPLAGGNLDEQYF
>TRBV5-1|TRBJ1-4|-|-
TGCGCCAGCAGCTTGGGAATAACGGGTAATGAAAAACTGTTTTTT
CASSLGITGNEKLFF
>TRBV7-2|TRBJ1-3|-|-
TGTGCCAGCAGCTTAGCGCGCATGCTTTCAAACACCATATATTTT
CASSLARMLSNTIYF
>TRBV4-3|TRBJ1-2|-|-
TGCGCCAGCAGCCAAGATGGCACAGCCTATGGCTACACCTTC
CASSQDGTAYGYTF
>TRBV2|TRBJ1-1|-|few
TGTGCCAGCAGTGAACAGGGAAAGAACACTGAAGCTTTCTTT
CASSEQGKNTEAFF
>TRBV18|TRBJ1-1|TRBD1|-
TGTGCCAGCTCACCGCGGACAGGGGCGGACACTGAAGCTTTCTTT
CASSPRTGADTEAFF
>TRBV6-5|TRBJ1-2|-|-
TGTGCCAGCGCAGGGGAGGGATATGGCTACACCTTC
CASAGEGYGYTF
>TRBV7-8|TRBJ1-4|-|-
TGTGCCAGCAGCTTAGATGCGTTTAACTTTGAAAAACTGTTTTTT
CASSLDAFNFEKLFF
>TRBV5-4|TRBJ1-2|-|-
TGTGCCAGCAGCTTACCAGGGGACGGCTATGGCTACACCTTC
CASSLPGDGYGYTF
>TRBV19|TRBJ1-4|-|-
TGTGCCAGTAGTATTGGGGGAGGGAGTGAAAAACTGTTTTTT
CASSIGGGSEKLFF
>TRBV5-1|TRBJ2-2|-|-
TGCGCCAGCAGCTTGGGTCATCGTGCTACCGGGGAGCTGTTTTTT
CASSLGHRATGELFF
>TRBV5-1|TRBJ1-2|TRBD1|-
TGCGCCAGCAGCTTGCCCGGGACAGGGAGTGGCTACACCTTC
CASSLPGTGSGYTF
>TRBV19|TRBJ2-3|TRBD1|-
TGTGCCAGTAGAACAGTCCTTGGACAGGGGACCACAGATACGCAGTATTTT
CASRTVLGQGTTDTQYF
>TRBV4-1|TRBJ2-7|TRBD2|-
TGCGCCAGCAGCCAAGGGACTAGCGGGATCTCCGAGCAGTACTTC
CASSQGTSGISEQYF
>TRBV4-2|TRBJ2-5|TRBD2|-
TGTGCCAGCAGCCACGATGTATGGCAGCGGGAGGACACGGAGACCCAGTACTTC
CASSHDVWQREDTETQYF
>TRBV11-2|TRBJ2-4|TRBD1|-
TGTGCCAGCAGCTTGGGACAGGGTGGGGGGCTAGCCAAAAACATTCAGTACTTC
CASSLGQGGGLAKNIQYF
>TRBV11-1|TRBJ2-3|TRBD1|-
TGTGCCAGCAGGAAGGGGGACAGGGAGGCAGATACGCAGTATTTT
CASRKGDREADTQYF
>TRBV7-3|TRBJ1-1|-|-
TGTGCCAGCAGCGCCACGATCGACACTGAAGCTTTCTTT
CASSATIDTEAFF
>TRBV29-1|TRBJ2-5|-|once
TGCAGCGTTGACGAGGGGAAAGAGACCCAGTACTTC
CSVDEGKETQYF
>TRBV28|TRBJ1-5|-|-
TGTGCCGGCTCAACAGGGCGGAATCAGCCCCAGCATTTT
CAGSTGRNQPQHF
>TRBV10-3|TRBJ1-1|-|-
TGTGCCATCAGTGAAGGGGCGGCGGCTGAAGCTTTCTTT
CAISEGAAAEAFF
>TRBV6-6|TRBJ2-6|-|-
TGTGCCAGCACCAAAGCTGGGGCCAACGTCCTGACTTTC
CASTKAGANVLTF
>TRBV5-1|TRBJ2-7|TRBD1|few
TGCGCCAGCAGCTCGGACAGGGGGAGGGAGCAGTACTTC
CASSSDRGREQYF
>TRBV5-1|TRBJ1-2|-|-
TGCGCCAGCAGCGCCCCACGGGGGTCCTATGGCTACACCTTC
CASSAPRGSYGYTF
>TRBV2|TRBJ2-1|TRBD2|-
TGTGCCAGCGAGGGGACTAGATGGGATGAGCAGTTCTTC
CASEGTRWDEQFF
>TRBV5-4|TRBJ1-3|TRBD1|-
TGTGCCAGCAGCCAAATCTCACAGGGGCGTGGAAACACCATATATTTT
CASSQISQGRGNTIYF
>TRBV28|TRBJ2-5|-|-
TGTGCCAGCAGCCCACCCCAAGAGACCCAGTACTTC
CASSPPQETQYF
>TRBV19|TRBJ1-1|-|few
TGTGCCACCCAGGGTGTGGGGAACACTGAAGCTTTCTTT
CATQGVGNTEAFF
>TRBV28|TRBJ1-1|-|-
TGTGCCAGCAGTTTGTTAGGGGGGCGTGAAGCTTTCTTT
CASSLLGGREAFF
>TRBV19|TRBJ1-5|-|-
TGTGCCAGTAGTATACAGGGAGGGGAGCCCCAGCATTTT
CASSIQGGEPQHF
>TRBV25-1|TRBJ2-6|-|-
TGTGCCAGCAGTGAACCCGGGACTGGGGCCAACGTCCTGACTTTC
CASSEPGTGANVLTF
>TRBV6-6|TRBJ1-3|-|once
TGTGCCAGCAGTTACAGGGACATAACCTCTGGAAACACCATATATTTT
CASSYRDITSGNTIYF
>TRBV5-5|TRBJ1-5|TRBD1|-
TGTGCCAGCAGCTCACTTACCGGGACAGGGGGCAGTCAGCCCCAGCATTTT
CASSSLTGTGGSQPQHF
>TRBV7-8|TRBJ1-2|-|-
TGTGCCAGCAGCGAGGACAACAACTATGGCTACACCTTC
CASSEDNNYGYTF
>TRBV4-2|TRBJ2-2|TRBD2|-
TGTGCCAGCAGCCAAGACAGAGGGACTAGCGTCCCCGGGGAGCTGTTTTTT
CASSQDRGTSVPGELFF
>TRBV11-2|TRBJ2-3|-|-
TGTGCCAGCAGCTTAATGAGGGGAACTAGCACAGATACGCAGTATTTT
CASSLMRGTSTDTQYF
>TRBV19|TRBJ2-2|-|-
TGTGCCAGTAGTCCTCCAGGGGACCCCGGGGAGCTGTTTTTT
CASSPPGDPGELFF
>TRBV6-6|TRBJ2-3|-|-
TGTGCCAGCAGTTACTCGTCGGGAGATACGCAGTATTTT
CASSYSSGDTQYF
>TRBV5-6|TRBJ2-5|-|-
TGTGCCAGCAGCTCCCCTTTAGGAGGGGAGACCCAGTACTTC
CASSSPLGGETQYF
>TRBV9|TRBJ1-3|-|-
TGTGCCAGCAGCGTATCACGAGGAAACACCATATATTTT
CASSVSRGNTIYF
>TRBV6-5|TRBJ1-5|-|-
TGTGCCAGCAGCCGCACTCAGGGGTTCAATCAGCCCCAGCATTTT
CASSRTQGFNQPQHF
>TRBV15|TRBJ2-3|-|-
TGTGCCACCAGCAGTTTGAGTGGGACAGATACGCAGTATTTT
CATSSLSGTDTQYF
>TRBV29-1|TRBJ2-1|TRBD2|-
TGCAGCGTTGGGACTAGCGCAAGCTCCTACAATGAGCAGTTCTTC
CSVGTSASSYNEQFF
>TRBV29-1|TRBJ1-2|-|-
TGCAGCGTTCGGTTCAACTATGGCTACACCTTC
CSVRFNYGYTF
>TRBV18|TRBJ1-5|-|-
TGTGCCAGCTCCGGGACACCCAATCAGCCCCAGCATTTT
CASSGTPNQPQHF
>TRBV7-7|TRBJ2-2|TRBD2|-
TGTGCCAGCAGCTTGCTAGCGGGCACCGGGGAGCTGTTTTTT
CASSLLAGTGELFF
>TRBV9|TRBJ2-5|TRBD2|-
TGTGCCAGCAGCGGCGGACTAGCGGGCGCCCAAGAGACCCAGTACTTC
CASSGGLAGAQETQYF
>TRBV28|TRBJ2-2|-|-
TGTGCCAGCAGTTTGGAGGGTCTTAACACCGGGGAGCTGTTTTTT
CASSLEGLNTGELFF
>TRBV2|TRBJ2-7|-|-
TGTGCCAGCAGTGAAGGTCGGTGGGCTAGAAACTACGAGCAGTACTTC
CASSEGRWARNYEQYF
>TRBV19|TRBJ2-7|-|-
TGTGCCAGTAGTATAGCGGGAGCGTCCTCCTACGAGCAGTACTTC
CASSIAGASSYEQYF